This T cell receptor (beta chain) was sequenced during a study of T cells in Graves' hyperthyroidism and ophthalmopathy. RNA transcripts gave rise to amplified TCR beta CDR3 regions. TCR CDR3 underwent first-round RT-PCR with the HTBI primer set. MiXCR, run by TCRdb on the multiplex PCR reads, gives a single entry per CDR3 protein. Of 410,000 or so distinct CDR3 sequences in the sample, approximately 15% were seen once. Study findings and constraints: The blood repertoire included most of the expanded thyroid clonotypes above 0.001.

The CDR3 is 14 residues long. V gave up 6 bases and J gave up 5 bases; unmatched junction bases: 9. Germline V gene lookup returns CDR1 ENHRY and CDR2 SYGVKD. The sample holds many counts of this clonotype. Its target is unknown. Criteria for exclusion of patients were uncontrolled infection, other autoimmune disease, pregnancy or lactation. Fresh 10 ml peripheral blood yielded PBMCs. Sequencing input: blood. The chain is built from TRBV10-3 and TRBJ1-2, with 7 nucleotides matching TRBD1. The sequence came from a man between 18 and 35 years old with Graves' ophthalmopathy. Here the CDR3 DNA reads TGTGCCATCAGGGATGGTGGGACAGCATATGGCTACACCTTC. This gives the protein CAIRDGGTAYGYTF.